This entry lists 27 T cell receptor beta chains sequenced from one sample in a study of shared clonotypes between healthy human individuals. It was CD45RO-negative cells, positively selected for CCR7, that made up naive CD8 cells, with terminally differentiated effector memory CD45RA+ cells excluded. Generated by immunoSEQ multiplex PCR, the TCRdb table keeps only in-frame clones and is missing some. The sample includes about 2,100,000 clones, 90% to 95% seen only once; the top ten take about 1.8%. Material for sequencing was naive CD8+ T cells from PBMCs. These receptors were obtained from a man aged 18 to 30 in good health. Some clones in this sample may be carry-over from other donors' samples.

The gene calls are TRBV4-1 and TRBJ2-5, with 9 bases matching TRBD1. Germline loops: CDR1 MGHRA, CDR2 YSYEKL. Trimming at V came to 1 base and at J to 5 bases, leaving 8 bases not matched to a gene. The CDR3 totals 16 residues. This CDR3 is CASSQVGTGQAETQYF. DNA of the CDR3: TGCGCCAGCAGCCAAGTTGGGACAGGGCAGGCGGAGACCCAGTACTTC.

V and J are TRBV10-2 and TRBJ2-7, with D unclear. Trimming removed 6 bases from V and 0 bases from J, with 9 bases in between. The CDR3 is 13 amino acids. Germline-derived CDR1 and CDR2 are WSHSY and SAAADI. The CDR3 protein is CASRRSTSYEQYF. In DNA, the CDR3 is TGCGCCAGCAGACGGAGTACCTCCTACGAGCAGTACTTC.

The gene calls are TRBV11-3 and TRBJ2-1; TRBD1 matches at 9 bases. The germline V gene has CDR1 SGHNT and CDR2 YENEEA. This CDR3 is 14 amino acids long. J gave up 8 bases and V 6 bases, and 8 bases lay outside the gene matches. CDR3 sequence: CASSPRDRVHEQFF. The CDR3 DNA reads TGTGCCAGCAGTCCCCGGGACAGGGTCCATGAGCAGTTCTTC.

The rearrangement joins TRBV30 to TRBJ1-5; D unclear. Looked up from germline, CDR1 is GTSNPN and CDR2 is SVGIG (reference sequence). V lost 2 bases and J 5 bases, leaving 10 bases between the germline ends. The CDR3 is 13 amino acids. CDR3 DNA sequence: TGTGCCTGGAGTTCAGGAGACGATCAGCCCCAGCATTTT. This sequence encodes CAWSSGDDQPQHF.

A single count supports this clone. This may arise from a read error, as a much more abundant clone is one base away. The CDR3, as DNA: TGTGCCAGCAGTCCGACCTCCTACGAGCAGTACTTC. This sequence encodes CASSPTSYEQYF. The J gene is TRBJ2-7, the V gene TRBV6-5, with D hard to call. The germline gives CDR1 MNHEY, CDR2 SVGAGI. Trimming pared 5 bases from V and 0 bases from J, leaving 5 bases between. CDR3 length: 12 amino acids.

The gene calls are TRBV4-1 and TRBJ2-1, with TRBD1 matching 7 bases. Losses at the gene ends were 3 bases for V and 5 bases for J; bases not matched to a gene: 7. From germline, CDR1 is MGHRA and CDR2 YSYEKL. The CDR3 runs 15 residues. CDR3 sequence (DNA): TGCGCCAGCAGCCAGCGGCCGGGACAGAACAATGAGCAGTTCTTC. As protein: CASSQRPGQNNEQFF.

This chain uses TRBV7-9 with TRBJ2-7; no clear D gene. The CDR3 sequence is 12 residues long. Trimming stripped 5 bases from V and 5 bases from J, with 10 bases between. Germline lookup yields CDR1 SEHNR and CDR2 FQNEAQ (reference sequence). CDR3 coding DNA: TGTGCCAGCAGCCACCCGCAACACGAGCAGTACTTC. Amino acid sequence: CASSHPQHEQYF.

The chain joins TRBV27 to TRBJ2-7; D uncertain. The ends were cut back, 11 bases at V and 1 base at J, with 18 bases in the middle. This CDR3 is built from 14 residues. Looked up from germline, CDR1 is MNHEY and CDR2 is SMNVEV (reference sequence). The CDR3 sequence is CASGRATSSYEQYF. As DNA, the CDR3 is TGTGCCTCGGGTCGGGCGACGAGTTCCTACGAGCAGTACTTC.

The table lists this clone with a few counts. The rearrangement uses TRBV15 and TRBJ2-1, with 8 bases matching TRBD2. The CDR3 has 15 amino acids. V shed 5 bases and J 4 bases; nucleotides not matched to a gene: 7. Per germline, CDR1 LNHNV and CDR2 YYDKDF (reference sequence). The CDR3 bases are TGTGCCACCAGCGGGGGGGCTAGCGGGTACAATGAGCAGTTCTTC. It yields the protein CATSGGASGYNEQFF.

The rearrangement links TRBV7-3 to TRBJ2-1, with D possibly being TRBD1 (5 bases). V lost 4 bases and J lost 3, with 16 bases in between. Germline assignment: CDR1 SGHTA and CDR2 FQGTGA. This CDR3 is built from 16 residues. Here the CDR3 reads CASSWGVGRGYNEQFF. The CDR3 DNA is TGTGCCAGCAGCTGGGGTGTAGGAAGGGGCTACAATGAGCAGTTCTTC.

The chain joins TRBV7-9 to TRBJ1-1; D possibly corresponds to TRBD1 (5 bases). Trimming took 4 bases from V and 1 from J, leaving 10 bases between them. The germline gives CDR1 SEHNR, CDR2 FQNEAQ (reference sequence). The CDR3 loop spans 14 amino acids. The CDR3 is CASSSGLRNTEAFF. CDR3 bases: TGTGCCAGCAGCTCGGGACTCAGGAACACTGAAGCTTTCTTT.

V usage is TRBV11-2 and J usage is TRBJ2-4; TRBD1 matches at 8 bases. The CDR3 sequence is 16 residues long. Germline V gene sequence: CDR1 SGHAT, CDR2 FQNNGV. Germline trimming cut 4 bases from V and 8 bases from J; bases unmatched to any gene: 13. The CDR3 protein is CASSSRQGSYPDIQYF. The CDR3 DNA reads TGTGCCAGCAGCTCGAGACAGGGGTCGTATCCGGACATTCAGTACTTC.

The rearrangement uses TRBV7-8 and TRBJ2-1, with D maybe TRBD2 (6 bases). The V end was cut by 2 bases, the J end by 2 bases, with 7 bases between. Germline-derived CDR1 and CDR2 are SGHVS and FQNEAQ. The CDR3 consists of 14 residues. The CDR3 DNA sequence: TGTGCCAGCAGCTTACTAGCGACCTACAATGAGCAGTTCTTC. Its protein product is CASSLLATYNEQFF. The full variable domain, with the rest looked up from reference TRBV7-8 and TRBJ2-1, is GAGVSQSPRYKVAKRGQDVALRCDPISGHVSLFWYQQALGQGPEFLTYFQNEAQLDKSGLPSDRFFAERPEGSVSTLKIQRTQQEDSAVYLCASSLLATYNEQFFGPGTRLTVL.

The V gene is TRBV27, the J gene TRBJ2-1, with TRBD1 matching over 7 bases. J gave up 6 bases and V 5 bases, and 7 bases lay outside the gene matches. Per germline, CDR1 MNHEY and CDR2 SMNVEV (reference sequence). The CDR3 length is 14 residues. The CDR3 sequence: CASSRDRFFNEQFF. DNA for the CDR3: TGTGCCAGCAGTCGGGACAGATTTTTCAATGAGCAGTTCTTC.

This chain connects TRBV27 to TRBJ2-7; tentative D call: TRBD1 (5 bases). V dropped 9 bases and J dropped 0 bases, with 18 bases sitting between them. The germline V gene has CDR1 MNHEY and CDR2 SMNVEV (reference sequence). CDR3 length: 15 residues. The chain's CDR3 is CASREGAASSYEQYF. The CDR3 nucleotides read TGTGCCAGTCGTGAAGGGGCGGCTAGCTCCTACGAGCAGTACTTC.

The chain recombines TRBV29-1 with TRBJ2-2; the match to TRBD2 covers 7 bases. Trimming at V came to 7 bases and at J to 6 bases, leaving 11 bases not matched to a gene. The CDR3 consists of 14 residues. Per the germline V gene, CDR1 is SQVTM and CDR2 is ANQGSEA. The CDR3 DNA sequence: TGCAGCGCCACCATGGGAGGGGCTGCCGGGGAGCTGTTTTTT. This codes for CSATMGGAAGELFF.

The chain is built from TRBV5-6 and TRBJ2-1; 7 positions match TRBD2. V lost 4 bases, J lost 4 bases, and 11 bases stayed unmatched. There are 16 residues in the CDR3. The germline V gene has CDR1 SGHDT and CDR2 YYEEEE. The DNA for the CDR3 is TGTGCCAGCAGCCCCCCTTTGGCTAGCGGATACAATGAGCAGTTCTTC. Residues: CASSPPLASGYNEQFF.

Concerning this clone: Distinct nucleotide sequences in the sample also encode this CDR3. The chain is built from TRBV5-6 and TRBJ2-7; 11 bases map to TRBD2. The CDR3 consists of 14 residues. Trimming removed 5 bases from V and 3 bases from J; junction bases left unmatched: 4. The V gene's germline CDR1 is SGHDT and CDR2 YYEEEE. The DNA of the CDR3 is TGTGCCAGCAGTGTCGGGACTAGCGGCTACGAGCAGTACTTC. This codes for CASSVGTSGYEQYF.

J is TRBJ2-3 and V is TRBV7-3; 8 nucleotides agree with TRBD1. The germline V gene encodes CDR1 SGHTA and CDR2 FQGTGA. V lost 5 bases and J lost 0; bases outside the gene matches: 4. This CDR3 comprises 15 residues. CDR3 sequence reads: CASSPDRASTDTQYF. The CDR3, as DNA: TGTGCCAGCAGCCCGGACAGGGCGAGCACAGATACGCAGTATTTT.

The chain carries TRBV11-2 and TRBJ1-1; 7 nucleotides agree with TRBD1. From germline, CDR1 is SGHAT and CDR2 FQNNGV. The CDR3 is 12 amino acids. Trimming at V came to 1 base and at J to 8 bases, leaving 1 base not matched to a gene. CDR3 region: CASSLVGQEAFF. The DNA of the CDR3 is TGTGCCAGCAGCTTAGTGGGACAGGAAGCTTTCTTT.

The chain links TRBV6-1 to TRBJ2-3; TRBD2 aligns across 7 bases. The CDR3 is 18 amino acids. Trimming took 1 base from V and 4 from J; bases not matched to a gene: 14. Germline CDR1 reads MNHNS; CDR2 reads SASEGT. In nucleotides, the CDR3 is TGTGCCAGCAGTGAAGATTTAGTTGTGGAGCGGGGCGCAGATACGCAGTATTTT. This gives the protein CASSEDLVVERGADTQYF.

The chain couples TRBV29-1 to TRBJ2-7, with TRBD1 identical over 8 bases. The junction had 8 bases not matched to a gene; V was cut back by 6 bases and J by 1 base. Per germline, CDR1 SQVTM and CDR2 ANQGSEA. The CDR3 spans 14 residues. The CDR3 reads CSVWGTGGSYEQYF. For the CDR3, the DNA is TGCAGCGTCTGGGGGACAGGTGGTTCCTACGAGCAGTACTTC.

A remark on this clone: In the same sample, other DNA sequences code for this CDR3. V is TRBV2 and J is TRBJ2-7; 12 bases are a match to TRBD2. The CDR3 contains 14 residues. The germline V gene encodes CDR1 SNHLY and CDR2 FYNNEI. J was trimmed by 6 bases and V by 1 base; bases with no gene match: 1. The CDR3 sequence: CASSEGLAGVEQYF. The CDR3 DNA reads TGTGCCAGCAGTGAAGGACTAGCGGGAGTCGAGCAGTACTTC.

The chain couples TRBV11-2 to TRBJ2-2; no clear D. CDR1 is SGHAT, CDR2 FQNNGV, per germline. Deletions cut 2 bases from V and 7 bases from J, with 5 bases between. CDR3 length equals 12 residues. The CDR3 DNA reads as TGTGCCAGCAGCTTATGGGACGGGGAGCTGTTTTTT. It yields the protein CASSLWDGELFF.

The V call is TRBV27, the J call TRBJ2-5; TRBD1 aligns across 11 bases. V gave up 6 bases and J gave up 4 bases; unmatched junction bases: 10. This CDR3 comprises 16 residues. Germline V gene sequence: CDR1 MNHEY, CDR2 SMNVEV (reference sequence). The CDR3 is CASRDRGQGVGETQYF. The CDR3 DNA follows: TGTGCCAGCAGGGACCGGGGACAGGGGGTCGGAGAGACCCAGTACTTC.

The chain recombines TRBV6-5 with TRBJ2-7; 11 positions match TRBD2. The CDR3 has 15 amino acids. Trimming cost V 6 bases and J 3 bases; bases outside gene matches: 7. The germline V gene has CDR1 MNHEY and CDR2 SVGAGI. CDR3 residues: CASSRGTSGRYEQYF. CDR3 coding DNA: TGTGCCAGCAGCCGTGGGACTAGCGGCCGCTACGAGCAGTACTTC.

The CDR3 here is CASSSIIATYEQYF. The DNA for the CDR3 is TGTGCCAGCAGCTCGATTATAGCCACCTACGAGCAGTACTTC. The V and J genes are TRBV7-8 and TRBJ2-7, with D uncertain. V lost 4 bases, J lost 2 bases, and 12 bases lay in between. The CDR3 spans 14 residues. Per the germline V gene, CDR1 is SGHVS and CDR2 is FQNEAQ.